This is a list of T cell receptor beta chains from one sample in a study of shared clonotypes between healthy human individuals. Using immunoSEQ multiplex PCR, the repertoire was profiled, and TCRdb retains in-frame clones only, with some absent. The table includes approximately 1,500,000 clones, about 96% detected once. The sample taken for sequencing was naive CD4+ T cells sorted from blood. These receptor sequences come from a man aged 25-45 years in good health. Each CDR3 is given without its conserved first and last residue. The order of the fields is V gene, J gene, CDR3 protein.

TRBV10-3	TRBJ2-7	AIRPGTGDEQY
TRBV4-2	TRBJ2-7	ASSQDHSRTYEQY
TRBV30	TRBJ2-7	AWSPTPGLSYEQY
TRBV11-2	TRBJ2-3	ASSLGSLGRDTQY
TRBV18	TRBJ2-5	ASSQITGPGQETQY
TRBV7-9	TRBJ2-1	ASSEAYRGRNYNEQF
TRBV11-2	TRBJ2-1	ASTPPGTRDEQF
TRBV7-8	TRBJ2-7	ASSLGDSIYEQY
TRBV5-4	TRBJ2-3	ASSSGLSSARGGDTQY
TRBV28	TRBJ2-7	ASSLNLGGRAQYEQY
TRBV28	TRBJ1-2	ASSPGQGLGYGYT
TRBV2	TRBJ1-2	ASSGDRGAFEGYT
TRBV18	TRBJ1-1	ASSPPGQSTEAF
TRBV5-1	TRBJ2-5	ASSVLAGVGETQY
TRBV19	TRBJ2-3	APEEREVPDTQY
TRBV6-5	TRBJ2-7	ASRPWLAYEQY
TRBV19	TRBJ2-7	ASSMVSEFEQY
TRBV5-1	TRBJ2-7	ASSLPGGSAYEQY
TRBV9	TRBJ2-2	ASSVVSQPNTGELF
TRBV7-2	TRBJ2-2	ASSLLGLSNTGELF
TRBV27	TRBJ2-1	ASSFRGRPTSSMIGEQF
TRBV28	TRBJ2-1	ASSLRDGYNEQF
TRBV30	TRBJ1-4	AWRAGGQEKLF
TRBV5-4	TRBJ2-3	ASSGGAVREGPQDTQY
TRBV6-6	TRBJ1-4	ASSHGTGVGEKLF
TRBV7-8	TRBJ2-7	ASSLERGSAYEQY
TRBV19	TRBJ2-7	ASSLADNYEQY
TRBV5-1	TRBJ1-1	ASSFGQAHGANTEAF
TRBV28	TRBJ2-7	ASGERGIGSYEQY
TRBV21-1	TRBJ2-3	ASSKEWEGQAHTDTQY